These 17 T cell receptor beta chains share one sample of origin, sequenced in a study of T cell repertoires and HLA-DP antigens. Antigens of these TCRs are unknown. Data came from immunoSEQ multiplex PCR; TCRdb stores just in-frame clones and leaves some out. The sample includes almost 90,000 clones, approximately 89% of them seen just once. Sample: CD4+ T cells from PBMCs. These receptors originate from a man between 50 and 59 years old in good health and CMV-seronegative.

J is TRBJ2-1 and V is TRBV18, with TRBD2 identical over 10 bases. J lost 5 bases, V lost 6 bases, and 10 bases had no gene match. The length of the CDR3 is 16 residues. The germline V gene has CDR1 KGHSH and CDR2 LQKENI. The CDR3 DNA is TGTGCCAGCTCCTCTGAGCTAGCGGGAGAAGACAATGAGCAGTTCTTC. It translates to CASSSELAGEDNEQFF.

The genes are TRBV4-3 and TRBJ1-1; TRBD1 aligns across 10 bases. Germline assignment: CDR1 LGHNA and CDR2 YSLEER. The CDR3 loop spans 12 amino acids. V was clipped by 4 bases and J by 11 bases; unmatched bases: 4. The CDR3 DNA reads as TGCGCCAGCAGCCTCGGGACAGGGGCCGCTTTCTTT. As protein: CASSLGTGAAFF.

The chain is built from TRBV7-9 and TRBJ2-7; TRBD1 aligns across 9 bases. The CDR3 has 11 residues. With 3 bases clipped from V and 12 bases from J, the junction kept 3 bases outside the gene matches. Germline V gene data show CDR1 as SEHNR and CDR2 as FQNEAQ (reference sequence). This CDR3 reads CASSLGQGLYF. The DNA for the CDR3 is TGTGCCAGCAGCTTGGGACAGGGTCTGTACTTC.

The gene calls are TRBV2 and TRBJ2-3; a possible D gene is TRBD1 (6 bases). V lost 5 bases to trimming and J lost 2 bases, with 14 bases between them. The V gene's germline CDR1 is SNHLY and CDR2 FYNNEI. This CDR3 contains 15 residues. CDR3 bases: TGTGCCAGCAGTCCTGACAGGATCTACACAGATACGCAGTATTTT. Translating it yields CASSPDRIYTDTQYF.

CDR3 sequence reads: CASTPGPEDYGYTF. In nucleotides, the CDR3 is TGTGCCAGCACACCAGGACCTGAGGACTATGGCTACACCTTC. The chain carries TRBV6-5 and TRBJ1-2, with unresolved D. Germline loops: CDR1 MNHEY, CDR2 SVGAGI. V gave up 7 bases and J gave up 3 bases, with 15 bases separating them. CDR3 size: 14 residues.

This chain uses TRBV6-5 with TRBJ2-1; 10 bases agree with TRBD2. Germline V gene data show CDR1 as MNHEY and CDR2 as SVGAGI. The CDR3 loop spans 15 amino acids. The J segment lost 5 bases and the V segment lost 7 bases, leaving 8 bases of the junction unmatched. The CDR3 is CASKLSGRANNEQFF. The CDR3 nucleotides read TGTGCCAGCAAGTTGAGCGGGAGGGCAAACAATGAGCAGTTCTTC.

The chain combines TRBV15 with TRBJ2-4; D gene uncertain. CDR1 is LNHNV, CDR2 YYDKDF, per germline (reference sequence). The V end was cut by 1 base, the J end by 0 bases, with 10 bases between. The CDR3 is 16 amino acids. The CDR3 region is CATSRAMGLAKNIQYF. The DNA of the CDR3 is TGTGCCACCAGCAGAGCAATGGGATTAGCCAAAAACATTCAGTACTTC.

J is TRBJ2-7 and V is TRBV23-1; 8 nucleotides match TRBD2. TRBV23-1 is an open reading frame whose function is uncertain. Trimming removed 4 bases from V and 6 bases from J; junction bases left unmatched: 20. This CDR3 region has 18 residues. CDR3 amino acids: CASSPFNPIWTSRGEQYF. CDR3 bases: TGCGCCAGCAGTCCATTTAATCCCATATGGACTAGCCGAGGCGAGCAGTACTTC.

The V call is TRBV2, the J call TRBJ1-5; TRBD1 is a possible D gene (5 bases). Germline CDR1 SNHLY, CDR2 FYNNEI. The CDR3 loop spans 14 amino acids. With 5 bases removed from V and 2 bases from J, the gap between germline ends came to 10 bases. The CDR3 protein is CASSREQGNQPQHF. The CDR3 DNA follows: TGTGCCAGCAGTCGGGAACAGGGCAATCAGCCCCAGCATTTT.

The V call is TRBV9, the J call TRBJ2-3; 8 bases are shared with TRBD2. V lost 0 bases to trimming and J lost 7 bases; unmatched junction nucleotides: 10. Germline CDR1 reads SGDLS; CDR2 reads YYNGEE. CDR3 length: 16 amino acids. CDR3 DNA sequence: TGTGCCAGCAGCGTAGCTACGACGGGGGGGCTTTATACGCAGTATTTT. Translation: CASSVATTGGLYTQYF. The variable domain in full, with the rest retrieved from reference TRBV9 and TRBJ2-3, is DSGVTQTPKHLITATGQRVTLRCSPRSGDLSVYWYQQSLDQGLQFLIQYYNGEERAKGNILERFSAQQFPDLHSELNLSSLELGDSALYFCASSVATTGGLYTQYFGPGTRLTVL.

The chain recombines TRBV6-1 with TRBJ2-3, with D perhaps matching TRBD1 (5 bases). V was pared by 6 bases and J by 2 bases, with 18 bases between. Germline V gene sequence: CDR1 MNHNS, CDR2 SASEGT. The CDR3 length is 16 residues. CDR3 nucleotide sequence: TGTGCCAGCAGGGAATCCGTTTGGGGCAACACAGATACGCAGTATTTT. It specifies CASRESVWGNTDTQYF.

J is TRBJ1-5 and V is TRBV19; D not resolved. V lost 9 bases to trimming and J lost 5 bases, with 17 bases between them. This CDR3 has 14 amino acids. Per germline, CDR1 LNHDA and CDR2 SQIVND (reference sequence). The CDR3 region has the DNA TGTGCCAGCTCTAACCGGGCTTATTATCAGCCCCAGCATTTT. Its translation: CASSNRAYYQPQHF.

This sequence joins TRBV11-2 and TRBJ2-5, with 9 bases lining up with TRBD2. J gave up 5 bases and V 5 bases, and 6 bases lay outside the gene matches. CDR1 SGHAT and CDR2 FQNNGV come from the germline V gene. The length of the CDR3 is 14 residues. CDR3 in amino acids: CASSLSGRRETQYF. The CDR3 region has the DNA TGTGCCAGCAGCCTAAGCGGGAGGAGGGAGACCCAGTACTTC.

The chain employs TRBV7-2 and TRBJ2-7; the match to TRBD1 covers 7 bases. The J segment lost 1 base and the V segment lost 1 base, leaving 7 bases of the junction unmatched. The CDR3 covers 16 residues. The germline gives CDR1 SGHTA, CDR2 FQGNSA. CDR3 region: CASSLEGQRLSYEQYF. The CDR3 DNA reads as TGTGCCAGCAGCTTAGAGGGACAGCGTCTATCCTACGAGCAGTACTTC.

V usage is TRBV18 and J usage is TRBJ1-3, with D perhaps TRBD1 (6 bases). The germline gives CDR1 KGHSH, CDR2 LQKENI. CDR3 length: 13 residues. V was trimmed by 10 bases and J by 4 bases, leaving 14 bases between them. CDR3 loop: CATLSGHGNTIYF. In DNA, the CDR3 is TGTGCCACGCTGTCGGGACACGGAAACACCATATATTTT.

The rearrangement links TRBV4-1 to TRBJ2-7; 8 nucleotides align to TRBD2. CDR1 and CDR2 (germline): MGHRA, YSYEKL. This CDR3 comprises 15 residues. Germline trimming cut 5 bases from V and 2 bases from J; bases unmatched to any gene: 8. This CDR3 is CASSSLPGLAYEQYF. In DNA, the CDR3 is TGCGCCAGCAGCTCCCTACCGGGACTAGCCTACGAGCAGTACTTC.

The rearrangement joins TRBV30 to TRBJ1-1; D unresolved. Germline V gene sequence: CDR1 GTSNPN, CDR2 SVGIG (reference sequence). The CDR3 runs to 16 residues. Deletions cut 1 base from V and 0 bases from J, with 15 bases between. CDR3 DNA sequence: TGTGCCTGGAGTGGTATCGGACGCAAGATGAACACTGAAGCTTTCTTT. Encoded protein: CAWSGIGRKMNTEAFF.